The rows below give T cell receptor beta chains drawn from one sample of a study of identical twins. MiXCR, applied by TCRdb to the 5' RACE reads, yields one record per CDR3 protein. This sample has fewer than 450,000 distinct CDR3 sequences, with about 9% found just once. Material for sequencing was naive T cells sorted from blood. Receptor source: a woman aged 45-59 years in good health. Each CDR3 is given with its conserved first and last residue. D genes are given only for firm matches. A row's size may be missing; if present it is once, few, many or a size class.

j_call	clone_size	v_call	d_call	cdr3_aa	cdr3_nt
TRBJ2-4	-	TRBV20-1	-	CSARSQVRDIQYF	TGCAGTGCTAGATCACAAGTAAGAGACATTCAGTACTTC
TRBJ2-6	-	TRBV20-1	-	CSARHPGATGSGANVLTF	TGCAGTGCTAGGCACCCGGGGGCTACGGGCTCTGGGGCCAACGTCCTGACTTTC
TRBJ2-5	many	TRBV4-1	TRBD2	CASSQRTSGGYQETQYF	TGCGCCAGCAGCCAAAGGACTAGCGGGGGGTACCAAGAGACCCAGTACTTC
TRBJ2-7	few	TRBV5-1	-	CASSLGVMATTYEQYF	TGCGCCAGCAGCTTGGGGGTGATGGCGACCACCTACGAGCAGTACTTC
TRBJ2-1	-	TRBV30	-	CAWSVRVWDEQFF	TGTGCCTGGAGTGTACGCGTTTGGGATGAGCAGTTCTTC
TRBJ2-2	many	TRBV18	-	CASSPPRGSNTGELFF	TGTGCCAGCTCACCACCGAGGGGATCGAACACCGGGGAGCTGTTTTTT
TRBJ1-2	few	TRBV20-1	-	CSARDLNYGYTF	TGCAGTGCTAGAGATCTTAACTATGGCTACACCTTC
TRBJ1-1	-	TRBV20-1	TRBD1	CSAPPATGENTEAFF	TGCAGTGCTCCCCCAGCCACAGGGGAGAACACTGAAGCTTTCTTT
TRBJ2-2	-	TRBV7-2	TRBD1	CASLSTGDTGELFF	TGTGCCAGCCTCTCAACAGGGGACACCGGGGAGCTGTTTTTT
TRBJ2-6	many	TRBV12-3/TRBV12-4	-	CASSPGTGANVLTF	TGTGCCAGCAGCCCAGGGACTGGGGCCAACGTCCTGACTTTC
TRBJ1-5	many	TRBV27	-	CASSFDGSNQPQHF	TGTGCCAGCAGCTTCGACGGTAGCAATCAGCCCCAGCATTTT
TRBJ1-1	-	TRBV12-3/TRBV12-4	TRBD1	CASSWGQFAEAFF	TGTGCCAGCAGTTGGGGACAGTTCGCAGAAGCTTTCTTT
TRBJ2-5	-	TRBV20-1	TRBD1	CSAITGEPQETQYF	TGCAGTGCCATAACAGGGGAACCTCAAGAGACCCAGTACTTC
TRBJ2-5	few	TRBV12-3/TRBV12-4	TRBD2	CASSFGGTRGWKTQYF	TGTGCCAGCAGTTTTGGGGGGACTAGGGGTTGGAAGACCCAGTACTTC
TRBJ2-2	-	TRBV29-1	-	CSVSFLTNTGELFF	TGCAGCGTTTCGTTCCTAACGAACACCGGGGAGCTGTTTTTT
TRBJ1-2	many	TRBV5-1	-	CASSSRQNYGYTF	TGCGCCAGCAGCTCCAGACAAAACTATGGCTACACCTTC
TRBJ1-2	-	TRBV4-1	TRBD1	CASSRGTGVNYGYTF	TGCGCCAGCAGCCGAGGGACAGGGGTGAACTATGGCTACACCTTC
TRBJ2-2	many	TRBV12-3/TRBV12-4	TRBD2	CASSWTSGSMGTGELFF	TGTGCCAGCAGCTGGACTAGCGGGAGTATGGGCACCGGGGAGCTGTTTTTT
TRBJ2-5	many	TRBV5-6	TRBD1	CASSKGTGGMETQYF	TGTGCCAGCAGCAAAGGGACAGGGGGCATGGAGACCCAGTACTTC
TRBJ2-1	few	TRBV3-1	-	CASSQVQGSEQFF	TGTGCCAGCAGCCAAGTCCAGGGGAGTGAGCAGTTCTTC
TRBJ2-2	many	TRBV27	TRBD2	CASSYATSGSLGSGELFF	TGTGCCAGCAGTTACGCGACTAGCGGGAGTCTTGGGTCCGGGGAGCTGTTTTTT
TRBJ1-5	few	TRBV25-1	-	CASSEGVNQPQHF	TGTGCCAGCAGTGAAGGGGTCAATCAGCCCCAGCATTTT
TRBJ2-1	few	TRBV11-3	TRBD2	CASSLDGAGVDNEQFF	TGTGCCAGCAGCTTAGATGGCGCGGGAGTCGACAATGAGCAGTTCTTC
TRBJ1-1	few	TRBV5-1	-	CASSLGGALGVRTEAFF	TGCGCCAGCAGCCTTGGTGGGGCCCTTGGGGTGAGGACTGAAGCTTTCTTT
TRBJ2-3	many	TRBV20-1	TRBD2	CSARDGRAGDTDTQYF	TGCAGTGCTAGAGACGGGAGGGCCGGGGACACAGATACGCAGTATTTT
TRBJ2-1	many	TRBV5-1	-	CASSLEPGLSEQFF	TGCGCCAGCAGCTTGGAACCCGGGCTCAGTGAGCAGTTCTTC
TRBJ2-2	-	TRBV29-1	TRBD2	CSVAGLAGVRNTGELFF	TGCAGCGTTGCGGGACTAGCGGGAGTCAGGAACACCGGGGAGCTGTTTTTT
TRBJ2-3	few	TRBV12-3/TRBV12-4	-	CASSFPSPVGSDTQYF	TGTGCCAGCAGTTTCCCCAGTCCTGTCGGTTCAGATACGCAGTATTTT
TRBJ2-1	few	TRBV20-1	TRBD2	CSAGTSASTAGNEQFF	TGCAGTGCCGGGACTAGCGCCTCTACCGCGGGGAATGAGCAGTTCTTC
TRBJ1-6	few	TRBV12-3/TRBV12-4	-	CASSYKVSPLHF	TGTGCCAGCAGTTATAAGGTGTCACCCCTCCACTTT
TRBJ1-1	many	TRBV5-1	TRBD1	CASKPTGGGTEAFF	TGCGCCAGTAAACCAACAGGGGGCGGCACTGAAGCTTTCTTT
TRBJ1-5	many	TRBV5-5	-	CASTQEEGYQPQHF	TGTGCCAGCACCCAGGAGGAGGGGTACCAGCCCCAGCATTTT
TRBJ2-1	-	TRBV29-1	-	CSVEVRTTEQFF	TGCAGCGTTGAGGTTCGGACAACTGAGCAGTTCTTC
TRBJ1-6	few	TRBV20-1	-	CSARPSVGSPLHF	TGCAGTGCTAGACCGTCAGTCGGATCACCCCTCCACTTT
TRBJ2-7	-	TRBV28	TRBD2	CASSLWGLAGGPRTYEQYF	TGTGCCAGCAGTTTATGGGGACTAGCGGGAGGGCCTAGGACCTACGAGCAGTACTTC
TRBJ2-5	few	TRBV5-1	TRBD2	CASSLGASGKETQYF	TGCGCCAGCAGCTTGGGGGCTAGCGGGAAAGAGACCCAGTACTTC
TRBJ2-5	few	TRBV11-3	-	CASSLRRIPGTEEETQYF	TGTGCCAGCAGCTTAAGGCGGATTCCGGGGACCGAAGAAGAGACCCAGTACTTC
TRBJ2-1	-	TRBV18	-	CASSPPESYNEQFF	TGTGCCAGCTCACCACCGGAGTCCTACAATGAGCAGTTCTTC
TRBJ2-7	few	TRBV7-9	TRBD1	CASSVDRGNEQYF	TGTGCCAGCAGCGTGGACAGGGGAAACGAGCAGTACTTC
TRBJ2-7	-	TRBV7-8	-	CASSFGGPNEQYF	TGTGCCAGCAGCTTCGGCGGGCCCAACGAGCAGTACTTC
TRBJ1-6	-	TRBV28	-	CATRSQDSPYSPLHF	TGTGCCACCCGCTCCCAGGACAGCCCGTATTCACCCCTCCACTTT
TRBJ2-5	many	TRBV29-1	TRBD1	CSVETGSQTQYF	TGCAGCGTTGAGACAGGGAGTCAGACCCAGTACTTC
TRBJ2-1	-	TRBV6-2/TRBV6-3	-	CASTLDTYNEQFF	TGTGCCAGCACCCTAGACACCTACAATGAGCAGTTCTTC
TRBJ2-1	few	TRBV7-8	-	CASSLELAKSYNEQFF	TGTGCCAGCAGCTTAGAGCTAGCCAAGTCCTACAATGAGCAGTTCTTC
TRBJ2-6	few	TRBV12-3/TRBV12-4	-	CASSFGGRGANVLTF	TGTGCCAGCAGTTTCGGGGGGCGTGGGGCCAACGTCCTGACTTTC
TRBJ2-1	-	TRBV2	-	CASGLIPSSYNEQFF	TGTGCCAGCGGATTGATCCCCAGCTCCTACAATGAGCAGTTCTTC
TRBJ1-4	-	TRBV9	TRBD1	CASSVGTGGNEKLFF	TGTGCCAGCAGCGTAGGCACAGGGGGTAATGAAAAACTGTTTTTT
TRBJ1-5	-	TRBV3-1	TRBD1	CASSHGQGMSHQPQHF	TGTGCCAGCAGCCATGGACAGGGGATGTCACATCAGCCCCAGCATTTT
TRBJ2-7	-	TRBV27	-	CASSSDLNEQYF	TGTGCCAGCAGTTCGGACTTAAACGAGCAGTACTTC